There are a few counts of the clone carrying this T cell receptor (beta chain). Libraries were prepared by immunoSEQ multiplex PCR; TCRdb keeps only in-frame clonotypes and omits some of them. The repertoire includes around 190,000 clones, around 87% of them detected once, and 1.3% to 1.5% sits in the top ten. This sample was included in a study of control samples from healthy donors and cancer patients. The germline gives CDR1 GTSNPN, CDR2 SVGIG (reference sequence). V dropped 4 bases and J dropped 6; count of bases not matched to a gene: 7. The CDR3 runs to 13 residues. Material for sequencing was blood. V is TRBV30 and J is TRBJ1-1; 8 bases line up with TRBD1. This sequence originates from a woman in her fifties or sixties in good health. CDR3 sequence reads: CAWKLVQGAEAFF. CDR3 nucleotide sequence: TGTGCCTGGAAACTGGTACAGGGGGCTGAAGCTTTCTTT.